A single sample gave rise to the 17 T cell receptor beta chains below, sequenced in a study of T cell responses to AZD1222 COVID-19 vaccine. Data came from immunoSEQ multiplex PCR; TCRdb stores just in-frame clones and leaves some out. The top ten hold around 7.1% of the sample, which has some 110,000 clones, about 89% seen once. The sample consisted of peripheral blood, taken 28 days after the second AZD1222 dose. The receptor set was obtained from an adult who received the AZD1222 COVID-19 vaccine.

The CDR3 DNA reads as TGCGCCAGCAGCCAAACACAGGGAGGCTCCTACGAGCAGTACTTC. Its translation: CASSQTQGGSYEQYF. The genes are TRBV4-1 and TRBJ2-7, with D perhaps given as TRBD1 or TRBD2 (6 bases each). Germline V gene sequence: CDR1 MGHRA, CDR2 YSYEKL. This CDR3 contains 15 residues. V dropped 2 bases and J dropped 0 bases, with 11 bases sitting between them.

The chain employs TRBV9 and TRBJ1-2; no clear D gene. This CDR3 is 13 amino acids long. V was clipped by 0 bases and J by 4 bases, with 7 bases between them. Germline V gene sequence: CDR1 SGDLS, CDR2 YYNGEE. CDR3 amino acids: CASSVVAGYGYTF. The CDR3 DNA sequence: TGTGCCAGCAGCGTAGTCGCGGGCTATGGCTACACCTTC.

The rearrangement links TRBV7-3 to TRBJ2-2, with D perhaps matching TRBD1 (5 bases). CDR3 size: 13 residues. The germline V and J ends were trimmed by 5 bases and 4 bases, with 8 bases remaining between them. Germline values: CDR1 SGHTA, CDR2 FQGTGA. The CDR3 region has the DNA TGTGCCAGCAGCCAGGGCGGCACCGGGGAGCTGTTTTTT. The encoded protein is CASSQGGTGELFF.

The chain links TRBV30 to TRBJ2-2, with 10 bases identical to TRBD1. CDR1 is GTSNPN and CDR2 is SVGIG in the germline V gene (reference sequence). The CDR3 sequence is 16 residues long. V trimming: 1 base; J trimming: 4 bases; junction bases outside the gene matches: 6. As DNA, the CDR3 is TGTGCCTGGAGTGGTCCGACAGGGGGCGTCACCGGGGAGCTGTTTTTT. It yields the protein CAWSGPTGGVTGELFF.

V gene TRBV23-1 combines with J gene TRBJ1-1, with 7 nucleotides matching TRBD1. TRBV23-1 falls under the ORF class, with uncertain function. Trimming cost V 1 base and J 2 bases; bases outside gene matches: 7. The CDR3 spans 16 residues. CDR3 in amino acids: CASSQYETGRNTEAFF. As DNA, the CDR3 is TGCGCCAGCAGTCAATACGAGACAGGGAGAAACACTGAAGCTTTCTTT.

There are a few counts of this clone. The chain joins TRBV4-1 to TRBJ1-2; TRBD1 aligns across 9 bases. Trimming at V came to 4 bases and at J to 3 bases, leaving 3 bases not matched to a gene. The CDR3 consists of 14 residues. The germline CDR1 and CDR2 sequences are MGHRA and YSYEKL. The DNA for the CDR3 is TGCGCCAGCAGCCTTAGACAGGGGGACTATGGCTACACCTTC. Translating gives CASSLRQGDYGYTF.

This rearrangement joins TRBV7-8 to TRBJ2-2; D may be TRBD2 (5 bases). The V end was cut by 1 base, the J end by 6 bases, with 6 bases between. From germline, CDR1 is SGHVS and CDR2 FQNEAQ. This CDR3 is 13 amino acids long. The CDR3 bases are TGTGCCAGCAGCTTAGTAGCGCCCGGGGAGCTGTTTTTT. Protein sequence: CASSLVAPGELFF.

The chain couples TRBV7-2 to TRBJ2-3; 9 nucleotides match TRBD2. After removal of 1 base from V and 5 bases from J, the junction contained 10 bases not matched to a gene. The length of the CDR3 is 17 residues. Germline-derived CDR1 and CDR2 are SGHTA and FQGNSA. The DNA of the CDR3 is TGTGCCAGCAGCTTAGGAGGTAGCGGGAGTGAAGGAGATACGCAGTATTTT. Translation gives CASSLGGSGSEGDTQYF. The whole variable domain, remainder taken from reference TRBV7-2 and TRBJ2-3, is GAGVSQSPSNKVTEKGKDVELRCDPISGHTALYWYRQSLGQGLEFLIYFQGNSAPDKSGLPSDRFSAERTGGSVSTLTIQRTQQEDSAVYLCASSLGGSGSEGDTQYFGPGTRLTVL.

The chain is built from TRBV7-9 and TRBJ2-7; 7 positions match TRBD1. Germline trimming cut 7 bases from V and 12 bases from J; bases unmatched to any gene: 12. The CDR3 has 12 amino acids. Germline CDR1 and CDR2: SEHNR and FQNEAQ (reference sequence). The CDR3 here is CASTQSSTGLYF. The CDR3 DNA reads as TGTGCCAGCACCCAAAGCTCGACAGGGCTGTACTTC.

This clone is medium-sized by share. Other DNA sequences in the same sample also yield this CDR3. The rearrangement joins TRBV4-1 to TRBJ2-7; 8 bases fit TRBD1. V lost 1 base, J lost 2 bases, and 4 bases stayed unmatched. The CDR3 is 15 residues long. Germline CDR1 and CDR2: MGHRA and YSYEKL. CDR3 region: CASSQVGTGPYEQYF. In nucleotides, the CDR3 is TGCGCCAGCAGCCAAGTCGGGACAGGACCCTACGAGCAGTACTTC.

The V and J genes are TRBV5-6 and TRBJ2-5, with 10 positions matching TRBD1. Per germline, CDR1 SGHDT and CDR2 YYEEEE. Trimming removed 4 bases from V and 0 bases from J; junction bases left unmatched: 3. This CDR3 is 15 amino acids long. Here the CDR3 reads CASSMDRGYQETQYF. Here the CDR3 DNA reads TGTGCCAGCAGCATGGACAGGGGGTACCAAGAGACCCAGTACTTC.

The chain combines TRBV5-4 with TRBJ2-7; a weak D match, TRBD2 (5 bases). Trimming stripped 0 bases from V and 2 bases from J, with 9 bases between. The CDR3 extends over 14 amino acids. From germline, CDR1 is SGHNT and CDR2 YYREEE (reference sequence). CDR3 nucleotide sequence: TGTGCCAGCAGCTTGGGGACTCCAGCCTACGAGCAGTACTTC. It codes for CASSLGTPAYEQYF. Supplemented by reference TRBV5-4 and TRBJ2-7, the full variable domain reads ETGVTQSPTHLIKTRGQQVTLRCSSQSGHNTVSWYQQALGQGPQFIFQYYREEENGRGNFPPRFSGLQFPNYSSELNVNALELDDSALYLCASSLGTPAYEQYFGPGTRLTVT.

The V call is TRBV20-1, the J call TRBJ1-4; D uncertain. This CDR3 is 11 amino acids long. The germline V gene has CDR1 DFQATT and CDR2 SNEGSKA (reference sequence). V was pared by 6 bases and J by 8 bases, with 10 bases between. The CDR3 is CSAAPLEKLFF. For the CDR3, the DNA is TGCAGTGCAGCCCCCTTGGAAAAACTGTTTTTT.

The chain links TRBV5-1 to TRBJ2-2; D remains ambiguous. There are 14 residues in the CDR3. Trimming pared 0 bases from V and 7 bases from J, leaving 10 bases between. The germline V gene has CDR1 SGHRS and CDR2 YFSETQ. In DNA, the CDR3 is TGCGCCAGCAGCTTGGATCCCCCGGGCGGGGAGCTGTTTTTT. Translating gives CASSLDPPGGELFF.

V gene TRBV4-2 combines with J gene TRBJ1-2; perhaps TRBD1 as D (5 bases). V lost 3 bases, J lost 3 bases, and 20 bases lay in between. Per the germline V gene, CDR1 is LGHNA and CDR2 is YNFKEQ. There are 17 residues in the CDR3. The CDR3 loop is CASSHLQSAGLDYGYTF. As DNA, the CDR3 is TGTGCCAGCAGCCACCTCCAGTCGGCAGGGCTAGACTATGGCTACACCTTC.

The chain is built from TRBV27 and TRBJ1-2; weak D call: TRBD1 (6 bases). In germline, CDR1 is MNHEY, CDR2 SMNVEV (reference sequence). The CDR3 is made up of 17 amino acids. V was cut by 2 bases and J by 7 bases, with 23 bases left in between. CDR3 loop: CASSLLPGQIMTGGYTF. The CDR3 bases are TGTGCCAGCAGTTTACTTCCGGGACAAATTATGACCGGTGGCTACACCTTC.

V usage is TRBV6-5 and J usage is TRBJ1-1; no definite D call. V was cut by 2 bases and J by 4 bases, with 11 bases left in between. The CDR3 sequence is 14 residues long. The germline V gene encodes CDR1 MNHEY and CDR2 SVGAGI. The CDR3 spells CASSYREGSTEAFF. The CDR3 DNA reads TGTGCCAGCAGTTACCGGGAAGGTAGCACTGAAGCTTTCTTT.